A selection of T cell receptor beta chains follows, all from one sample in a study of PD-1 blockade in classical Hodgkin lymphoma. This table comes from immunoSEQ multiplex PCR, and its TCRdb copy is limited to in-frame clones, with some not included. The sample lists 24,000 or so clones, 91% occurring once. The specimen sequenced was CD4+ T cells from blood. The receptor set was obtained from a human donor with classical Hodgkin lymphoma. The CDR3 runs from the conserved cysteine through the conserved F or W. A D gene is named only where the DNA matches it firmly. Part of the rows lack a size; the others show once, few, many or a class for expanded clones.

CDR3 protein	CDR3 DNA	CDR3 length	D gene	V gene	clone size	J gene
CASSEFGGRERAFF	TGTGCCAGCAGTGAATTCGGGGGCAGGGAGAGAGCTTTCTTT	14	-	TRBV25-1	-	TRBJ1-1
CASSPPRAEQFF	TGTGCCAGCAGCCCCCCCCGGGCTGAGCAGTTCTTC	12	-	TRBV7-9	-	TRBJ2-1
CASSAVSGGGARHEQFF	TGTGCCAGCAGCGCGGTATCGGGCGGGGGGGCTCGGCATGAGCAGTTCTTC	17	TRBD2	TRBV9	-	TRBJ2-1
CASSVGGLYQPQHF	TGTGCCAGCAGCGTCGGGGGTCTTTATCAGCCCCAGCATTTT	14	-	TRBV6-1	-	TRBJ1-5
CASSEGGGANTGELFF	TGTGCCAGCAGTGAAGGCGGCGGGGCGAACACCGGGGAGCTGTTTTTT	16	-	TRBV6-4	-	TRBJ2-2
CATREGLLSYEQYF	TGTGCCACCCGGGAGGGGCTCCTTTCCTACGAGCAGTACTTC	14	TRBD2	TRBV10-3	-	TRBJ2-7
CASSLRAGDNYGYTF	TGTGCCAGCAGCTTGCGTGCAGGGGATAACTATGGCTACACCTTC	15	-	TRBV5-5	-	TRBJ1-2
CASSRSDNPNYGYTF	TGTGCCAGCAGCCGTTCGGACAACCCAAACTATGGCTACACCTTC	15	-	TRBV2	-	TRBJ1-2
CASSHAPLRDRKYNEQFF	TGCGCCAGCAGCCATGCCCCACTTCGGGACAGGAAATACAATGAGCAGTTCTTC	18	TRBD1	TRBV4-3	-	TRBJ2-1
CASSPRHHSNQPQHF	TGTGCCAGCAGCCCCCGGCACCATAGCAATCAGCCCCAGCATTTT	15	-	TRBV6-5	few	TRBJ1-5
CASRGPGRQPQHF	TGTGCCAGCAGGGGGCCGGGGAGGCAGCCCCAGCATTTT	13	-	TRBV2	-	TRBJ1-5
CASSLIGIAGGISYEQYF	TGTGCCAGCAGCTTAATCGGTATAGCAGGGGGCATCTCCTACGAGCAGTACTTC	18	TRBD1	TRBV7-3	-	TRBJ2-7
CAISEGASGGTGELFF	TGTGCCATCAGTGAAGGCGCTAGCGGGGGCACCGGGGAGCTGTTTTTT	16	TRBD2	TRBV10-3	-	TRBJ2-2
CSAAGQETQYF	TGCAGTGCGGCAGGCCAAGAGACCCAGTACTTC	11	-	TRBV20-1	-	TRBJ2-5
CAWSPGGTSPLHF	TGTGCCTGGAGTCCAGGGGGCACGTCACCCCTCCACTTT	13	TRBD1	TRBV30	-	TRBJ1-6
CASSVKGEGATYGYTF	TGTGCCAGCAGCGTAAAGGGTGAGGGGGCTACCTATGGCTACACCTTC	16	TRBD1	TRBV9	-	TRBJ1-2
CASSPTTGTSAYNEQFF	TGTGCCAGCAGCCCCACGACCGGGACTAGCGCCTACAATGAGCAGTTCTTC	17	TRBD2	TRBV7-7	-	TRBJ2-1